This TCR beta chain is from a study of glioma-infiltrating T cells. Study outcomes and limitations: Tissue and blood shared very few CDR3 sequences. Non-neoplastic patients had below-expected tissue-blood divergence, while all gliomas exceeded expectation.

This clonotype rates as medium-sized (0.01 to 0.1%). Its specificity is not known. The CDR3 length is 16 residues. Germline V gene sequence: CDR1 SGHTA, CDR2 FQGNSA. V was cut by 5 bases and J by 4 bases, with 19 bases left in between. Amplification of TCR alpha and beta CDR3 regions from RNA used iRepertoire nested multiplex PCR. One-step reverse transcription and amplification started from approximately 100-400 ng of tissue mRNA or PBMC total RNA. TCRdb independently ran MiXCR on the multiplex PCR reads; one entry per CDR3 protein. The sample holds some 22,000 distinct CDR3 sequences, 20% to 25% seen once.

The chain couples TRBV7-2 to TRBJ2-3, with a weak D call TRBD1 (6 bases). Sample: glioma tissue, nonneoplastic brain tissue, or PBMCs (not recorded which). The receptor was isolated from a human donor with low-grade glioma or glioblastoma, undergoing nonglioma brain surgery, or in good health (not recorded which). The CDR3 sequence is CASSPSTGIRADTQYF. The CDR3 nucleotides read TGTGCCAGCAGCCCCTCTACAGGGATTAGGGCAGATACGCAGTATTTT.